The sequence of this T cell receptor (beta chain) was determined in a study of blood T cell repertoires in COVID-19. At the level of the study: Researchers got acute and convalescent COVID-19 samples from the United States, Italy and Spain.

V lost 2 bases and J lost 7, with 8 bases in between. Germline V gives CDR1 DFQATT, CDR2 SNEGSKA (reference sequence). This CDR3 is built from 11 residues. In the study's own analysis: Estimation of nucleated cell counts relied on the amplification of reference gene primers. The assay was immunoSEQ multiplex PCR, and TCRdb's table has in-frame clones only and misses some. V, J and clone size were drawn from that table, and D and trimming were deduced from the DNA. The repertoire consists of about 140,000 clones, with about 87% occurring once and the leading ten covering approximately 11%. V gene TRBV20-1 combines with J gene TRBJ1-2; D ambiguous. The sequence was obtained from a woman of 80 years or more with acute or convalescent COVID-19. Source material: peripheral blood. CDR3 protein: CSARMARGYTF. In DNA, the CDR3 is TGCAGTGCTAGAATGGCCCGTGGCTACACCTTC.